One sample yielded the 27 T cell receptor beta chains listed below, sequenced in a study of blood T cell repertoires in COVID-19. Sequenced by immunoSEQ multiplex PCR; TCRdb stores in-frame clones only, minus some. The table has about 51,000 clones, around 88% seen once. Sequenced input: peripheral blood. Source of these receptors: a man aged 60 to 75 with acute or convalescent COVID-19.

The chain links TRBV7-8 to TRBJ1-2; 9 nucleotides align to TRBD1. Germline V CDR1 and CDR2: SGHVS, FQNEAQ. V dropped 5 bases and J dropped 4; count of bases not matched to a gene: 2. CDR3 length equals 13 residues. This chain's CDR3 is CASSRGQGYGYTF. The CDR3 DNA is TGTGCCAGCAGCCGGGGACAGGGCTATGGCTACACCTTC.

The chain employs TRBV11-2 and TRBJ2-2; 14 bases map to TRBD2. The J segment lost 7 bases and the V segment lost 5 bases, leaving 6 bases of the junction unmatched. The CDR3 is made up of 16 amino acids. Germline lookup yields CDR1 SGHAT and CDR2 FQNNGV. In DNA, the CDR3 is TGTGCCAGCAGCCTGACTAGCGGGGGGGCGATCGGGGAGCTGTTTTTT. Protein sequence: CASSLTSGGAIGELFF.

The genes are TRBV5-5 and TRBJ2-7; possible D gene TRBD1, 6 bases. The germline gives CDR1 SGHKS, CDR2 YYEKEE (reference sequence). The CDR3 runs 16 residues. Trimming stripped 2 bases from V and 0 bases from J, with 15 bases between. In nucleotides, the CDR3 is TGTGCCAGCAGCTTATCTTCGACAGGTTTCTCCTACGAGCAGTACTTC. Translated, it gives CASSLSSTGFSYEQYF.

The CDR3 DNA reads as TGCAGTGCTAGTAGTGGGCCGAGCACCGGGGAGCTGTTTTTT. Translated, it gives CSASSGPSTGELFF. The chain recombines TRBV20-1 with TRBJ2-2, with D unresolved. The V gene's germline CDR1 is DFQATT and CDR2 SNEGSKA (reference sequence). V was pared by 3 bases and J by 4 bases, with 12 bases between. This CDR3 has 14 amino acids.

V is TRBV19 and J is TRBJ1-5; no reliable D call. Germline values: CDR1 LNHDA, CDR2 SQIVND (reference sequence). This CDR3 contains 17 residues. Trimming stripped 3 bases from V and 0 bases from J, with 15 bases between. CDR3 in DNA: TGTGCCAGTAGTATCGGACTGAAATATAGTAGCAATCAGCCCCAGCATTTT. This sequence encodes CASSIGLKYSSNQPQHF.

V and J are TRBV4-1 and TRBJ2-1, with 7 bases lining up with TRBD2. There are 14 residues in the CDR3. The germline V gene encodes CDR1 MGHRA and CDR2 YSYEKL. V lost 1 base and J lost 5; bases outside the gene matches: 2. In DNA form, the CDR3 reads TGCGCCAGCAGCCAAGGACTAGCCCACAATGAGCAGTTCTTC. Residues: CASSQGLAHNEQFF.

J is TRBJ1-1 and V is TRBV10-3, with TRBD1 matching 7 bases. After removal of 7 bases from V and 3 bases from J, the junction contained 8 bases not matched to a gene. CDR3 size: 14 residues. Germline CDR1 ENHRY, CDR2 SYGVKD. The DNA for the CDR3 is TGTGCCATCAAATTGACAGGGATGGACACTGAAGCTTTCTTT. Encoded protein: CAIKLTGMDTEAFF.

This chain joins TRBV10-2 and TRBJ2-3; 9 bases line up with TRBD2. Germline CDR1 WSHSY, CDR2 SAAADI. V lost 1 base, J lost 3 bases, and 14 bases stayed unmatched. The CDR3 length is 19 residues. The CDR3 protein is CASSEFISGGGSRTDTQYF. The CDR3, as DNA: TGCGCCAGCAGTGAGTTTATTAGCGGGGGCGGGAGCCGGACAGATACGCAGTATTTT.

V usage is TRBV28 and J usage is TRBJ1-5; 8 bases line up with TRBD1. Germline V gene lookup returns CDR1 MDHEN and CDR2 SYDVKM. The J segment lost 4 bases and the V segment lost 6 bases, leaving 5 bases of the junction unmatched. The CDR3 runs to 14 residues. CDR3 in DNA: TGTGCCAGCAGCCAGGACAGGGAGAATCAGCCCCAGCATTTT. It yields the protein CASSQDRENQPQHF.

This clone was found once. The chain uses TRBV7-8 and TRBJ2-3, with TRBD1 as a possible D gene (6 bases). V gave up 1 base and J gave up 1 base, with 9 bases separating them. The germline V gene encodes CDR1 SGHVS and CDR2 FQNEAQ. The CDR3 is 15 residues long. The CDR3 DNA is TGTGCCAGCAGCTTAGTCAGGGGTGGCACAGATACGCAGTATTTT. It is translated as CASSLVRGGTDTQYF.

CDR3 amino acids: CASSKQGANFNEQFF. The CDR3 nucleotides are TGTGCCAGCAGCAAACAGGGGGCAAATTTCAATGAGCAGTTCTTC. The rearrangement uses TRBV5-6 and TRBJ2-1, with 9 bases identical to TRBD1. The CDR3 is 15 residues long. CDR1 is SGHDT, CDR2 YYEEEE, per germline. V was pared by 4 bases and J by 6 bases, with 8 bases of the junction left unmatched.

This clone appeared once. V gene TRBV5-6 combines with J gene TRBJ2-3; TRBD2 matches at 9 bases. CDR1 and CDR2 from the germline V gene are SGHDT and YYEEEE. V was pared by 0 bases and J by 4 bases, with 0 bases of the junction left unmatched. This CDR3 comprises 14 residues. The CDR3 reads CASSLVAGADTQYF. The CDR3 region has the DNA TGTGCCAGCAGCTTGGTAGCGGGGGCAGATACGCAGTATTTT.

This sequence joins TRBV6-2 or TRBV6-3 and TRBJ2-7; D uncertain. CDR3 length: 14 residues. V lost 5 bases, J lost 2 bases, and 13 bases lay in between. Germline V lookup: CDR1 MNHEY, CDR2 SVGEGT. The chain's CDR3 is CASSQDTPTYEQYF. Here the CDR3 DNA reads TGTGCCAGCAGTCAAGACACCCCGACCTACGAGCAGTACTTC.

This clone was counted only a few times. The CDR3 coding sequence is TGTGCCAGCAGGGTCGAACAGGGTTACGAGCAGTACTTC. It codes for CASRVEQGYEQYF. The J gene is TRBJ2-7, the V gene TRBV2, with D possibly being TRBD1 (6 bases). The V gene lost 6 bases and the J gene lost 4 bases, with 13 bases spanning the gap. From germline, CDR1 is SNHLY and CDR2 FYNNEI. CDR3 length equals 13 residues. Together with reference TRBV2 and TRBJ2-7, the CDR3 gives the full variable domain: EPEVTQTPSHQVTQMGQEVILRCVPISNHLYFYWYRQILGQKVEFLVSFYNNEISEKSEIFDDQFSVERPDGSNFTLKIRSTKLEDSAMYFCASRVEQGYEQYFGPGTRLTVT.

J is TRBJ2-2 and V is TRBV10-1, with D unresolved. There are 14 residues in the CDR3. Germline CDR1 WNHNN, CDR2 SYGVQD (reference sequence). V was cut by 1 base and J by 4 bases, with 7 bases left in between. This CDR3 reads CASSEWAGTGELFF. As DNA, the CDR3 is TGCGCCAGCAGTGAGTGGGCAGGCACCGGGGAGCTGTTTTTT.

The rearrangement uses TRBV28 and TRBJ1-4; D is unresolved. CDR3 size: 16 residues. The germline V gene has CDR1 MDHEN and CDR2 SYDVKM. Trimming took 1 base from V and 0 from J, leaving 9 bases between them. The CDR3 loop is CASSLSGEATNEKLFF. The CDR3 DNA reads as TGTGCCAGCAGTTTATCTGGAGAAGCAACTAATGAAAAACTGTTTTTT.

The genes are TRBV25-1 and TRBJ1-2; 9 bases are shared with TRBD1. The junction had 6 bases not matched to a gene; V was cut back by 6 bases and J by 4 bases. The germline V gene encodes CDR1 MGHDK and CDR2 SYGVNS. This CDR3 region has 14 residues. CDR3 region: CASSEGQGIYGYTF. The CDR3 nucleotides read TGTGCCAGCAGCGAGGGACAGGGAATCTATGGCTACACCTTC.

The chain links TRBV28 to TRBJ2-4, with D perhaps TRBD2 (6 bases). CDR1 and CDR2 (germline): MDHEN, SYDVKM. The CDR3 sequence is 14 residues long. V dropped 2 bases and J dropped 5 bases, with 10 bases sitting between them. CDR3 loop: CASSLEGLQNIQYF. In nucleotides, the CDR3 is TGTGCCAGCAGTTTAGAGGGACTCCAAAACATTCAGTACTTC.

This rearrangement joins TRBV19 to TRBJ2-1, with D perhaps TRBD2 (5 bases). V lost 7 bases and J 6 bases, leaving 16 bases between the germline ends. Germline CDR1 LNHDA, CDR2 SQIVND (reference sequence). The CDR3 contains 14 residues. In DNA, the CDR3 is TGTGCCAGTACTCCGGGGAGAGACGTCAATGAGCAGTTCTTC. Translated, it gives CASTPGRDVNEQFF.

The V gene is TRBV7-9, the J gene TRBJ1-2, with 7 bases aligning to TRBD1. The length of the CDR3 is 13 residues. V was clipped by 7 bases and J by 6 bases; unmatched bases: 8. In germline, CDR1 is SEHNR, CDR2 FQNEAQ (reference sequence). The CDR3 sequence is CASTNTGVDGYTF. DNA for the CDR3: TGTGCCAGCACGAATACAGGGGTAGATGGCTACACCTTC.

The chain links TRBV15 to TRBJ2-3; D might be TRBD2 (5 bases). The CDR3 has 16 amino acids. V was pared by 8 bases and J by 0 bases, with 18 bases between. Germline assignment: CDR1 LNHNV and CDR2 YYDKDF (reference sequence). CDR3 protein: CATAARGEGSTDTQYF. The CDR3 DNA sequence: TGTGCCACCGCGGCCCGGGGTGAGGGCAGCACAGATACGCAGTATTTT.

The chain couples TRBV7-2 to TRBJ2-7; TRBD1 matches at 9 bases. Per germline, CDR1 SGHTA and CDR2 FQGNSA. The J segment lost 5 bases and the V segment lost 6 bases, leaving 14 bases of the junction unmatched. The CDR3 spans 16 residues. Here the CDR3 reads CASSRGRDRAFDEQYF. The DNA of the CDR3 is TGTGCCAGCAGTCGAGGCCGGGACAGGGCTTTCGACGAGCAGTACTTC. The entire variable domain, with the rest obtained from reference TRBV7-2 and TRBJ2-7, is as follows: GAGVSQSPSNKVTEKGKDVELRCDPISGHTALYWYRQSLGQGLEFLIYFQGNSAPDKSGLPSDRFSAERTGGSVSTLTIQRTQQEDSAVYLCASSRGRDRAFDEQYFGPGTRLTVT.

This clone turned up a few times. This chain uses TRBV5-1 with TRBJ2-5, with 7 nucleotides matching TRBD2. Germline CDR1 SGHRS, CDR2 YFSETQ. The trim removed 4 bases at V and 7 bases at J, leaving 16 bases unmatched. The CDR3 length is 16 residues. The CDR3 DNA reads TGCGCCAGCAGCAGAGGGGAGGGACTATCTCTCGGGACCCAGTACTTC. Translating gives CASSRGEGLSLGTQYF.

J is TRBJ1-6 and V is TRBV4-3; 9 bases fit TRBD1. With V trimmed by 0 bases and J by 4 bases, 10 bases remained unmatched. CDR3 size: 19 residues. Germline loops: CDR1 LGHNA, CDR2 YSLEER. The CDR3 loop is CASSQDPPDRGRYNSPLHF. The CDR3 DNA sequence: TGCGCCAGCAGCCAAGACCCCCCGGACAGGGGTCGATATAATTCACCCCTCCACTTT.

In its sample, this clone was seen a few times. DNA of the CDR3: TGTGCCAGCAGCTTAGATATGGGGGGGGCTCCAGAGACCCAGTACTTC. It yields the protein CASSLDMGGAPETQYF. This chain uses TRBV7-2 with TRBJ2-5, with D possibly matching TRBD2 (7 bases). CDR1 and CDR2 from the germline V gene are SGHTA and FQGNSA. CDR3 length: 16 residues. Trimming took off 1 base at V and 4 bases at J, with 16 bases between the two ends.

This chain uses TRBV7-9 with TRBJ1-1; D call uncertain. Between the trimmed V and J ends, which lost 1 base and 1 base, there was a span of 13 bases. From germline, CDR1 is SEHNR and CDR2 FQNEAQ (reference sequence). The CDR3 has 16 amino acids. The CDR3 reads CASSLGRYRGNTEAFF. DNA for the CDR3: TGTGCCAGCAGCTTAGGGAGGTATCGAGGGAACACTGAAGCTTTCTTT.

The chain combines TRBV5-4 with TRBJ1-2; possibly TRBD1 for D (5 bases). The germline CDR1 and CDR2 sequences are SGHNT and YYREEE (reference sequence). Trimming removed 6 bases from V and 2 bases from J, with 11 bases in between. The CDR3 extends over 13 amino acids. The CDR3 nucleotides read TGTGCCAGCATCCCCGGGGGGAACTATGGCTACACCTTC. This gives the protein CASIPGGNYGYTF.